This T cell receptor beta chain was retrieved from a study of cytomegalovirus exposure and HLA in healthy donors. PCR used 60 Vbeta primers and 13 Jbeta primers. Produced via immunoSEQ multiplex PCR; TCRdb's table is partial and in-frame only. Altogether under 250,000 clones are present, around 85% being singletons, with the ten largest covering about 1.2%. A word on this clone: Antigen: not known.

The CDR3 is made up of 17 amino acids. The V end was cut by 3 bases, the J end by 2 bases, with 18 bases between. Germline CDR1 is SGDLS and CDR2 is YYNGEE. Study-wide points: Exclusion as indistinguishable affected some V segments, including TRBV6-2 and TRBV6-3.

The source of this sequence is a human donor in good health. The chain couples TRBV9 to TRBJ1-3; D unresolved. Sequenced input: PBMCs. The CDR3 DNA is TGTGCCAGCAGCGAACGAGGAAACTCGAACACTGGAAACACCATATATTTT. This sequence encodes CASSERGNSNTGNTIYF.